Listed below are T cell receptor beta chains from one sample, sequenced in a study of blood T cell repertoires in COVID-19. Clones were read by immunoSEQ multiplex PCR, and TCRdb kept only the in-frame ones, dropping some. Of under 50,000 clones in the sample, roughly 88% were seen once. Sequencing was performed on peripheral blood. The receptors derive from a man aged 65 to 85 with active COVID-19. Each CDR3 is given with its conserved first and last residue. D genes are given only for firm matches. Clone sizes are given selectively: once, few, many, or a class where the clone is expanded.

j_gene | abundance | v_gene | d_gene | CDR3aa | CDR3nt
TRBJ2-1 | NA | TRBV3-1/TRBV3-2 | NA | CASSRLGTDNEQFF | TGTGCCAGCAGCCGACTGGGGACTGACAATGAGCAGTTCTTC
TRBJ2-3 | few | TRBV18 | NA | CASSPRQARRPSPTSTDTQYF | TGTGCCAGCTCACCAAGACAGGCCCGCAGGCCCTCACCTACTAGCACAGATACGCAGTATTTT
TRBJ2-7 | NA | TRBV11-2 | TRBD1 | CASSLGGTGGFEQYF | TGTGCCAGCAGCTTGGGGGGGACAGGGGGCTTCGAGCAGTACTTC
TRBJ1-5 | NA | TRBV6-6 | NA | CASTSHESNQPQHF | TGTGCCAGCACCTCGCACGAGTCCAATCAGCCCCAGCATTTT
TRBJ2-7 | NA | TRBV30 | NA | CAWAQGFYEQYF | TGTGCCTGGGCCCAGGGGTTCTACGAGCAGTACTTC
TRBJ2-7 | NA | TRBV4-2 | NA | CASSQGTASPYEQYF | TGTGCCAGCAGCCAAGGGACAGCCTCCCCCTACGAGCAGTACTTC
TRBJ2-4 | NA | TRBV6-5 | NA | CASTYSRGAKNIQYF | TGTGCCAGCACTTACTCTAGGGGTGCCAAAAACATTCAGTACTTC
TRBJ2-7 | NA | TRBV6-6 | TRBD2 | CASSSIAGGHYEQYF | TGTGCCAGCAGTTCTATAGCGGGAGGCCACTACGAGCAGTACTTC
TRBJ1-1 | NA | TRBV18 | NA | CASSADRKNTEAFF | TGTGCCAGCTCAGCCGACAGAAAAAACACTGAAGCTTTCTTT
TRBJ1-5 | once | TRBV19 | TRBD1 | CASNSPGTGGINQPQHF | TGTGCCAGTAACTCACCCGGAACAGGGGGCATCAATCAGCCCCAGCATTTT
TRBJ2-2 | NA | TRBV5-1 | NA | CASLGGTANTGELFF | TGCGCCAGCTTGGGCGGGACAGCTAACACCGGGGAGCTGTTTTTT
TRBJ2-5 | NA | TRBV27 | TRBD2 | CASRLGGAGETQYF | TGTGCCAGCAGACTCGGGGGGGCAGGGGAGACCCAGTACTTC
TRBJ1-1 | NA | TRBV18 | NA | CASSPQLNTEAFF | TGTGCCAGCTCACCTCAATTGAACACTGAAGCTTTCTTT
TRBJ2-1 | NA | TRBV13 | TRBD2 | CASRPGGRGNEQFF | TGTGCCAGCAGGCCGGGGGGGCGAGGCAATGAGCAGTTCTTC
TRBJ2-1 | NA | TRBV9 | TRBD2 | CASAGLGFYNEQFF | TGTGCCAGCGCGGGACTAGGTTTTTACAATGAGCAGTTCTTC
TRBJ1-4 | NA | TRBV7-9 | TRBD1 | CASSLGQGNEKLFF | TGTGCCAGCAGCCTCGGACAGGGGAATGAAAAACTGTTTTTT
TRBJ1-2 | NA | TRBV28 | NA | CASSWARHGYTF | TGTGCCAGCAGTTGGGCCCGACATGGCTACACCTTC
TRBJ2-5 | NA | TRBV4-2 | NA | CASSPNPQYQETQYF | TGTGCCAGCAGCCCGAACCCCCAGTACCAAGAGACCCAGTACTTC
TRBJ1-2 | NA | TRBV7-8 | NA | CASSLAGTGIGGYTF | TGTGCCAGCAGCTTAGCAGGCACAGGGATAGGTGGCTACACCTTC
TRBJ2-2 | NA | TRBV19 | TRBD1 | CASSIPFRQGNTGELFF | TGTGCCAGTAGTATCCCCTTTAGACAGGGGAACACCGGGGAGCTGTTTTTT
TRBJ1-1 | NA | TRBV24-1 | TRBD1 | CATSVLDRGNTEAFF | TGTGCCACCAGTGTCTTGGACAGGGGGAACACTGAAGCTTTCTTT
TRBJ2-5 | NA | TRBV4-1 | NA | CASSQVIGGETQYF | TGCGCCAGCAGCCAAGTTATAGGAGGGGAGACCCAGTACTTC
TRBJ1-3 | few | TRBV28 | NA | CASSSLGGRGNTIYF | TGTGCCAGCAGTTCCTTGGGGGGGCGTGGAAACACCATATATTTT
TRBJ2-2 | few | TRBV19 | TRBD2 | CASRLAGHTGELFF | TGTGCCAGTCGACTAGCGGGACACACCGGGGAGCTGTTTTTT
TRBJ1-5 | few | TRBV4-3 | NA | CASSQGIRNQPQHF | TGCGCCAGCAGTCAGGGTATTCGCAATCAGCCCCAGCATTTT
TRBJ2-6 | NA | TRBV7-3 | TRBD1 | CASSALPPGQGASGANVLTF | TGTGCCAGCAGCGCCCTTCCTCCGGGACAGGGGGCCTCTGGGGCCAACGTCCTGACTTTC
TRBJ2-1 | NA | TRBV19 | TRBD2 | CASSIILAEISYNEQFF | TGTGCCAGTAGTATAATTCTAGCGGAGATCTCCTACAATGAGCAGTTCTTC
TRBJ1-2 | NA | TRBV29-1 | TRBD1 | CSVEDRTFGGYTF | TGCAGCGTTGAGGACAGGACCTTCGGTGGCTACACCTTC
TRBJ2-1 | NA | TRBV7-3 | TRBD2 | CASSLSGLSGGRDEQFF | TGTGCCAGCAGCTTAAGTGGTCTCTCGGGAGGGCGGGATGAGCAGTTCTTC
TRBJ1-1 | NA | TRBV5-1 | NA | CASTGTGGMNTEAFF | TGCGCCAGTACCGGGACGGGGGGAATGAACACTGAAGCTTTCTTT
TRBJ2-1 | NA | TRBV30 | NA | CAWSEGSRSEQFF | TGTGCCTGGAGTGAAGGGAGTCGGAGTGAGCAGTTCTTC
TRBJ2-1 | NA | TRBV25-1 | NA | CASSEPTGLSYNEQFF | TGTGCCAGCAGTGAACCCACAGGTCTCTCCTACAATGAGCAGTTCTTC
TRBJ1-3 | NA | TRBV4-3 | TRBD1 | CASSLIRGRGLIGNTIYF | TGCGCCAGCAGCCTAATTAGGGGCAGGGGGCTGATTGGAAACACCATATATTTT
TRBJ1-1 | NA | TRBV7-2 | NA | CASSLVQGNTEAFF | TGTGCCAGCAGCTTAGTACAGGGGAACACTGAAGCTTTCTTT
TRBJ1-5 | NA | TRBV15 | NA | CATSRGEEFGDQPQHF | TGTGCCACCAGCAGAGGGGAGGAATTCGGCGATCAGCCCCAGCATTTT
TRBJ1-4 | NA | TRBV5-8 | NA | CASSSWETGTNEKLFF | TGTGCCAGCAGCTCTTGGGAGACAGGAACTAATGAAAAACTGTTTTTT
TRBJ1-6 | NA | TRBV7-8 | NA | CASSSRTNNSPLHF | TGTGCCAGCAGCTCTCGGACAAATAATTCACCCCTCCACTTT
TRBJ2-2 | NA | TRBV28 | NA | CASRPRALNTGELFF | TGTGCCAGCAGGCCGAGGGCTTTGAACACCGGGGAGCTGTTTTTT
TRBJ2-1 | NA | TRBV7-2 | TRBD2 | CASSSWRGAASYNEQFF | TGTGCCAGCAGCTCCTGGCGGGGGGCAGCGTCCTACAATGAGCAGTTCTTC
TRBJ2-5 | NA | TRBV5-1 | TRBD1 | CASSLQGAEETQYF | TGCGCCAGCAGCTTACAGGGGGCTGAGGAGACCCAGTACTTC
TRBJ2-7 | NA | TRBV3-1/TRBV3-2 | NA | CASSQGPSEQYF | TGTGCCAGCAGCCAAGGCCCGAGCGAGCAGTACTTC
TRBJ2-7 | NA | TRBV6-2/TRBV6-3 | TRBD1 | CASSYGTGSSYEQYF | TGTGCCAGCAGTTACGGGACAGGGAGCTCCTACGAGCAGTACTTC
TRBJ1-5 | NA | TRBV19 | TRBD1 | CASKGQGVQPQHF | TGTGCCAGTAAAGGACAGGGGGTTCAGCCCCAGCATTTT
TRBJ2-1 | once | TRBV5-1 | TRBD1 | CASSTRDRGLNNEQFF | TGCGCCAGCAGCACCCGGGACAGGGGGCTCAACAATGAGCAGTTCTTC
TRBJ1-1 | once | TRBV5-1 | NA | CASSPQGSAEAFF | TGCGCCAGCAGCCCGCAGGGTTCAGCTGAAGCTTTCTTT
TRBJ2-7 | NA | TRBV10-3 | NA | CAISEPRVDWRQYF | TGTGCCATCAGTGAGCCCCGAGTGGACTGGCGGCAGTACTTC
TRBJ2-3 | few | TRBV18 | NA | CASSPRGQPRSTDTQYF | TGTGCCAGCTCACCTCGAGGACAACCAAGGAGCACAGATACGCAGTATTTT